This T cell receptor beta chain was profiled in a study of early T cells in non-severe SARS-CoV-2 infection. Study background: It was bulk RNA from unsorted whole blood that was sequenced, and the chains were unpaired.

This clonotype showed up just once. Its antigen remains unidentified. Researchers tagged individual cDNA molecules with unique molecular identifiers. Via MiXCR, TCRdb re-called the 5' RACE reads, giving one row per CDR3 protein. The table records fewer than 120,000 distinct CDR3 sequences, roughly 12% of them present only once. Study findings and constraints: Database matching using VDJdb favored anti-spike CD8 responses, with private and CD4 specificities left missing.

The germline CDR1 and CDR2 sequences are SNHLY and FYNNEI. The V end lost 6 bases, the J end lost 4 bases, and 10 bases lay between the germline ends. The CDR3 is 12 amino acids. This specimen consisted of whole blood, obtained at baseline. This rearrangement joins TRBV2 to TRBJ2-7; the D gene is possibly TRBD1 (6 bases). This TCR derives from an adult who was a healthcare worker with PCR-confirmed SARS-CoV-2 infection or an uninfected control (not recorded which). The CDR3 here is CASRLGGYEQYF. The CDR3 nucleotides read TGTGCCAGCAGACTAGGGGGTTACGAGCAGTACTTC. Complete variable domain (other parts from reference TRBV2 and TRBJ2-7): EPEVTQTPSHQVTQMGQEVILRCVPISNHLYFYWYRQILGQKVEFLVSFYNNEISEKSEIFDDQFSVERPDGSNFTLKIRSTKLEDSAMYFCASRLGGYEQYFGPGTRLTVT.